These 31 T cell receptor beta chains came from one sample sequenced in a study of blood T cells in healthy people across ages. A second PCR of about 6 to 11 cycles used a sample-barcoded 5' primer and a J-beta primer mix. TCRdb called the 5' RACE reads again in MiXCR, with one record for every CDR3 protein. This table has over 1,200,000 distinct CDR3 sequences, 45% to 70% appearing once. The sample consisted of blood. These receptors were taken from a man younger than 35 in good health.

The sample holds one count of this clonotype. One junction end disagrees with the germline gene, perhaps due to a read error. The chain is built from TRBV3-1 and TRBJ2-5; TRBD2 matches at 10 bases. The length of the CDR3 is 15 residues. The V gene's germline CDR1 is LGHDT and CDR2 YNNKEL (reference sequence). CDR3 in DNA: TGTGCCGGCAGCCAACGGACTAGCGGTCAAGAGACCCAGTACTTC. Translation gives CAGSQRTSGQETQYF.

The J gene is TRBJ1-1, the V gene TRBV5-1; D unresolved. Per the germline V gene, CDR1 is SGHRS and CDR2 is YFSETQ. The CDR3 has 14 amino acids. V was clipped by 4 bases and J by 4 bases, with 14 bases between them. CDR3 residues: CASSLHADPTEAFF. In DNA form, the CDR3 reads TGCGCCAGCAGCCTCCACGCGGATCCCACTGAAGCTTTCTTT.

This clonotype appeared a single time. The rearrangement uses TRBV11-2 and TRBJ2-7; D uncertain. Germline CDR1 and CDR2: SGHAT and FQNNGV. The CDR3 consists of 14 residues. V was trimmed by 5 bases and J by 3 bases, leaving 14 bases between them. The CDR3 here is CASSPSSRYYEQYF. The CDR3 DNA is TGTGCCAGCAGCCCCTCTTCCCGGTACTACGAGCAGTACTTC. The variable domain in full, completed from reference TRBV11-2 and TRBJ2-7, reads EAGVAQSPRYKIIEKRQSVAFWCNPISGHATLYWYQQILGQGPKLLIQFQNNGVVDDSQLPKDRFSAERLKGVDSTLKIQPAKLEDSAVYLCASSPSSRYYEQYFGPGTRLTVT.

The CDR3 DNA is TGCAGTGCTAGAGATAGCGGGGGGGCCTACAATGAGCAGTTCTTC. Its protein is CSARDSGGAYNEQFF. The chain links TRBV20-1 to TRBJ2-1, with 11 bases that match TRBD2. The CDR3 is made up of 15 amino acids. Looked up from germline, CDR1 is DFQATT and CDR2 is SNEGSKA (reference sequence). Germline trimming cut 0 bases from V and 2 bases from J; bases unmatched to any gene: 0.

In this sample, this clonotype turned up a few times. The V and J genes are TRBV6-1 and TRBJ2-7; D call uncertain. Per germline, CDR1 MNHNS and CDR2 SASEGT. V lost 4 bases, J lost 7 bases, and 20 bases lay in between. The CDR3 spans 15 residues. The CDR3 here is CASSVSRPAAGEQYF. The CDR3 region has the DNA TGTGCCAGCAGTGTTTCGAGGCCCGCTGCCGGGGAGCAGTACTTC.

This clonotype occurred a few times. In DNA, the CDR3 is TGTGCCACCAGCAGGGAAGGACCGTCCTCTGGGGCCAACGTCCTGACTTTC. Its translation is CATSREGPSSGANVLTF. The rearrangement links TRBV15 to TRBJ2-6; the D is unclear. Trimming removed 3 bases at V and 0 bases at J, with 12 bases between. Germline loops: CDR1 LNHNV, CDR2 YYDKDF (reference sequence). This CDR3 is built from 17 residues.

The V call is TRBV20-1, the J call TRBJ2-5; TRBD2 matches at 8 bases. CDR3 length: 12 amino acids. V dropped 6 bases and J dropped 5; count of bases not matched to a gene: 5. Looked up from germline, CDR1 is DFQATT and CDR2 is SNEGSKA (reference sequence). CDR3 sequence (DNA): TGCAGTGCAACGACTAGCGACGAGACCCAGTACTTC. Translated: CSATTSDETQYF.

The genes are TRBV29-1 and TRBJ2-1; the match to TRBD2 covers 10 bases. From germline, CDR1 is SQVTM and CDR2 ANQGSEA. The CDR3 totals 15 residues. V lost 7 bases and J lost 8; bases outside the gene matches: 14. CDR3 loop: CSGETVAGGADEQFF. The CDR3 region has the DNA TGCAGCGGGGAGACGGTAGCGGGAGGCGCCGATGAGCAGTTCTTC.

This chain links TRBV5-1 with TRBJ2-2; D could derive from TRBD1 or TRBD2 (5 bases each). V was trimmed by 0 bases and J by 6 bases, leaving 9 bases between them. The CDR3 extends over 14 amino acids. CDR1 SGHRS and CDR2 YFSETQ come from the germline V gene. The CDR3 sequence is CASSLAGLAGELFF. The DNA for the CDR3 is TGCGCCAGCAGCTTGGCGGGGCTCGCCGGGGAGCTGTTTTTT.

The genes are TRBV5-1 and TRBJ2-3; D uncertain. Germline CDR1 reads SGHRS; CDR2 reads YFSETQ. The CDR3 has 13 residues. V was pared by 7 bases and J by 7 bases, with 16 bases between. In DNA, the CDR3 is TGCGCCAGCGCCTACCAGGTTGACAATACGCAGTATTTT. Translated, it gives CASAYQVDNTQYF.

The CDR3 loop reads CASSRLGGNGQETQYF. Written as DNA, the CDR3 is TGTGCCAGCAGCCGGCTTGGCGGGAACGGACAAGAGACCCAGTACTTC. The rearrangement links TRBV14 to TRBJ2-5; perhaps TRBD2 as D (6 bases). Trimming took off 4 bases at V and 2 bases at J, with 17 bases between the two ends. Germline CDR1 is SGHDN and CDR2 is FVKESK. CDR3 length equals 16 residues.

V gene TRBV6-1 combines with J gene TRBJ2-7, with D hard to call. V lost 11 bases, J lost 7 bases, and 15 bases lay in between. Germline loops: CDR1 MNHNS, CDR2 SASEGT. The CDR3 is 11 residues long. The CDR3 loop is CALGRDWEQYF. Here the CDR3 DNA reads TGTGCCCTCGGAAGGGATTGGGAGCAGTACTTC.

V is TRBV20-1 and J is TRBJ1-2, with TRBD1 matching over 9 bases. The germline V gene encodes CDR1 DFQATT and CDR2 SNEGSKA (reference sequence). Losses at the gene ends were 5 bases for V and 5 bases for J; bases not matched to a gene: 9. This CDR3 has 14 residues. The chain's CDR3 is CSASGTGINYGYTF. Here the CDR3 DNA reads TGCAGTGCTTCCGGGACAGGGATAAATTATGGCTACACCTTC.

V is TRBV27 and J is TRBJ2-4; TRBD1 matches at 10 bases. The DNA end is more similar to TRBJ2-7, so the J call may be wrong. This CDR3 spans 16 amino acids. Looked up from germline, CDR1 is MNHEY and CDR2 is SMNVEV (reference sequence). The CDR3 is CASSLQVTGGLYEQYF. The CDR3 DNA reads TGTGCCAGCAGTTTACAGGTGACAGGGGGCTTATACGAGCAGTACTTC.

This clonotype was observed a handful of times. The chain has TRBV7-9 and TRBJ1-1; 8 bases are a match to TRBD1. Germline V lookup: CDR1 SEHNR, CDR2 FQNEAQ (reference sequence). V gave up 5 bases and J gave up 2 bases; unmatched junction bases: 4. The CDR3 extends over 14 amino acids. CDR3 coding DNA: TGTGCCAGCAGCGACGACAGGGGTAACACTGAAGCTTTCTTT. Its protein product is CASSDDRGNTEAFF. Variable domain in full (rest from reference TRBV7-9 and TRBJ1-1): DTGVSQNPRHKITKRGQNVTFRCDPISEHNRLYWYRQTLGQGPEFLTYFQNEAQLEKSRLLSDRFSAERPKGSFSTLEIQRTEQGDSAMYLCASSDDRGNTEAFFGQGTRLTVV.

The V gene is TRBV7-9, the J gene TRBJ2-5; D possibly corresponds to TRBD1 (6 bases). The germline gives CDR1 SEHNR, CDR2 FQNEAQ (reference sequence). There are 17 residues in the CDR3. Trimming took off 5 bases at V and 5 bases at J, with 24 bases between the two ends. The CDR3 bases are TGTGCCAGCAGCGCAGGACAGTTTAAGGAACTTTCGGAGACCCAGTACTTC. Its protein product is CASSAGQFKELSETQYF.

This chain connects TRBV4-3 to TRBJ2-1; TRBD2 aligns across 7 bases. This CDR3 is built from 16 residues. Unmatched junction bases numbered 10, after V lost 2 bases and J lost 6 bases. Germline CDR1 reads LGHNA; CDR2 reads YSLEER. The CDR3 bases are TGCGCCAGCAGCCAAATCTTCCTCGCGGGGGTCAATGAGCAGTTCTTC. This translates into CASSQIFLAGVNEQFF.

The V call is TRBV7-9, the J call TRBJ2-1; the D is unclear. This CDR3 spans 12 amino acids. Germline values: CDR1 SEHNR, CDR2 FQNEAQ (reference sequence). With 10 bases removed from V and 10 bases from J, the gap between germline ends came to 17 bases. The CDR3 is CAITEDHGEQFF. CDR3 nucleotides: TGTGCCATCACCGAGGATCACGGGGAGCAGTTCTTC.

The chain is built from TRBV7-2 and TRBJ2-3; TRBD2 aligns across 8 bases. With 5 bases clipped from V and 4 bases from J, the junction kept 8 bases outside the gene matches. The CDR3 covers 15 residues. Germline loops: CDR1 SGHTA, CDR2 FQGNSA. CDR3 loop: CASSIPGTRADTQYF. CDR3 sequence (DNA): TGTGCCAGCAGCATCCCCGGGACTAGAGCAGATACGCAGTATTTT.

This clonotype has more than one count but fewer than ten. J is TRBJ2-1 and V is TRBV29-1, with 9 bases identical to TRBD1. The V and J ends lost 7 bases and 8 bases, in that order; junction bases with no gene match: 6. Germline V gene sequence: CDR1 SQVTM, CDR2 ANQGSEA. This CDR3 comprises 12 residues. The CDR3 DNA is TGCAGCGCTGAGACAGGGGGGGATGAGCAGTTCTTC. This translates into CSAETGGDEQFF.

CDR3 residues: CASSQELWPGQDLSDTQYF. CDR3 DNA sequence: TGCGCCAGCAGCCAGGAACTATGGCCGGGACAGGATCTTAGTGATACGCAGTATTTT. The chain has TRBV4-1 and TRBJ2-3; TRBD1 agrees at 8 bases. The ends lost 3 bases at V and 6 bases at J; junction bases unmatched: 20. The germline CDR1 and CDR2 sequences are MGHRA and YSYEKL. The CDR3 runs 19 residues.

The chain recombines TRBV21-1 with TRBJ2-3. TRBV21-1 is a pseudogene locus. CDR3 size: 13 residues. CDR3 sequence: CASSKNDRDTQYF. DNA for the CDR3: TGTGCCAGCAGCAAAAATGACCGGGATACGCAGTATTTT.

The genes are TRBV10-3 and TRBJ2-2; 13 bases fit TRBD2. The germline CDR1 and CDR2 sequences are ENHRY and SYGVKD. The CDR3 length is 17 residues. The J segment lost 6 bases and the V segment lost 4 bases, leaving 8 bases of the junction unmatched. Written as DNA, the CDR3 is TGTGCCATCAGTGCAAGACTAGCGGGGGGAAAGTCCGGGGAGCTGTTTTTT. It specifies CAISARLAGGKSGELFF.

Remarks on this clonotype: One end of the junction does not line up with germline, which may come from a read error. The rearrangement joins TRBV6-5 to TRBJ2-1, with TRBD2 as a possible D gene (5 bases). CDR1 and CDR2 from the germline V gene are MNHEY and SVGAGI. The CDR3 totals 13 residues. The CDR3 region has the DNA TGTACCAGCAGTTACTCTGAGGGCAATGAGCAGTTCTTC. Its translation: CTSSYSEGNEQFF.

The chain links TRBV20-1 to TRBJ1-2, with D possibly being TRBD1 (6 bases). Germline V gene data show CDR1 as DFQATT and CDR2 as SNEGSKA (reference sequence). The CDR3 length is 12 residues. V was shortened by 5 bases and J by 4 bases, with 11 bases between the two germline ends. The CDR3 coding sequence is TGCAGTGCTCCAGGGGATGTCTATGGCTACACCTTC. Amino acid sequence: CSAPGDVYGYTF.

This chain connects TRBV5-1 to TRBJ2-2; 9 positions match TRBD1. The germline V gene has CDR1 SGHRS and CDR2 YFSETQ. CDR3 length equals 14 residues. J lost 6 bases, V lost 4 bases, and 4 bases had no gene match. The CDR3: CASSGDREPGELFF. CDR3 nucleotides: TGCGCCAGCAGCGGGGACAGGGAGCCCGGGGAGCTGTTTTTT.

The chain combines TRBV10-2 with TRBJ2-7; D uncertain. CDR1 is WSHSY and CDR2 is SAAADI in the germline V gene. V was shortened by 5 bases and J by 7 bases, with 12 bases between the two germline ends. The CDR3 covers 12 residues. In DNA form, the CDR3 reads TGCGCCAGCAGTCCCAAGCTACAGGAGCAGTACTTC. Translated: CASSPKLQEQYF.

CDR3: CASSQDSPWQDEKLFF. As DNA, the CDR3 is TGTGCCAGCAGCCAAGATTCCCCCTGGCAGGATGAAAAACTGTTTTTT. The V call is TRBV14, the J call TRBJ1-4; D call uncertain. The length of the CDR3 is 16 residues. V was clipped by 0 bases and J by 6 bases, with 14 bases between them. CDR1 and CDR2 from the germline V gene are SGHDN and FVKESK.

The chain combines TRBV29-1 with TRBJ2-7; D is possibly TRBD1 (6 bases). The CDR3 is 13 residues long. From germline, CDR1 is SQVTM and CDR2 ANQGSEA. V was pared by 6 bases and J by 5 bases, with 17 bases between. Here the CDR3 reads CSVLSRGRNEQYF. CDR3 DNA sequence: TGCAGCGTCCTTAGCAGGGGTAGGAACGAGCAGTACTTC.

The rearrangement uses TRBV20-1 and TRBJ2-1, with D perhaps matching TRBD2 (5 bases). V lost 6 bases to trimming and J lost 4 bases, with 10 bases between them. The CDR3 is 12 amino acids. The germline gives CDR1 DFQATT, CDR2 SNEGSKA (reference sequence). The CDR3 here is CSAREKYNEQFF. The CDR3 DNA reads TGCAGTGCGAGGGAGAAATACAATGAGCAGTTCTTC.

This clonotype was detected a few times. The chain links TRBV4-1 to TRBJ1-5, with D tentatively TRBD1 (5 bases). CDR1 and CDR2 (germline): MGHRA, YSYEKL. CDR3 length: 14 residues. Trimming cost V 4 bases and J 2 bases, with 9 bases left between them. The DNA for the CDR3 is TGCGCCAGCAGCCTCCTGACAGGCAATCAGCCCCAGCATTTT. This translates into CASSLLTGNQPQHF.